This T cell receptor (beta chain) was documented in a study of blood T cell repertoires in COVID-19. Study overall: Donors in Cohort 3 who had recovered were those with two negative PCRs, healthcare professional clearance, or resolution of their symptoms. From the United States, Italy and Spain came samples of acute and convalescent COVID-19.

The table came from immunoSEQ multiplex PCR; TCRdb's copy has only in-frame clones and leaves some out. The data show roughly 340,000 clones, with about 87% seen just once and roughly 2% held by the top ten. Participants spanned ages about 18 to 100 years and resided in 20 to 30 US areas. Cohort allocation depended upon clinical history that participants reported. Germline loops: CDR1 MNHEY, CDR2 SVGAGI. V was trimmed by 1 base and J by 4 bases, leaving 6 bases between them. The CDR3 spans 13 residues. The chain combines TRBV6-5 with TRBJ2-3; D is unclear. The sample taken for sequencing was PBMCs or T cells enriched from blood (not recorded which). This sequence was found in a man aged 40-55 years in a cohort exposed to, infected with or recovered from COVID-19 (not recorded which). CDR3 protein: CASSYYLSDTQYF. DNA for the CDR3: TGTGCCAGCAGTTACTACCTATCAGATACGCAGTATTTT.